This TCR beta chain stems from a study of cytomegalovirus exposure and HLA in healthy donors. The germline V and J ends were trimmed by 2 bases and 4 bases, with 12 bases remaining between them. The CDR3 contains 15 residues. Germline CDR1 reads SGHRS; CDR2 reads YFSETQ. Data came from immunoSEQ multiplex PCR; TCRdb stores just in-frame clones and leaves some out. This table has fewer than 65,000 clones, approximately 89% appearing once. Sequencing was done on a sample of PBMCs. This clonotype was obtained from a woman aged 18-29 years in good health and CMV-seronegative. The chain couples TRBV5-1 to TRBJ2-2; maybe TRBD1 (5 bases). The CDR3 nucleotides read TGCGCCAGCAGCTTTGCAGGGTCGGGCACCGGGGAGCTGTTTTTT. Its protein is CASSFAGSGTGELFF.